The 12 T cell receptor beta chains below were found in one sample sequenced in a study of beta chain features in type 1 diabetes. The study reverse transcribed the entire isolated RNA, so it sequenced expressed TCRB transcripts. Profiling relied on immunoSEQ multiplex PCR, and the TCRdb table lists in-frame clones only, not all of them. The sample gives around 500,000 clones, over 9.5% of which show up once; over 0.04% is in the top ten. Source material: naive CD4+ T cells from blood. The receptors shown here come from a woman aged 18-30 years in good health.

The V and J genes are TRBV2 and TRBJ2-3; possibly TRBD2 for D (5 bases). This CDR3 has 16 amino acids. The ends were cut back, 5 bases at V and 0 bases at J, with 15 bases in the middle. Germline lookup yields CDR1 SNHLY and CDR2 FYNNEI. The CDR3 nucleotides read TGTGCCAGCAGTCCGTCTGGAGCGGTCAGCACAGATACGCAGTATTTT. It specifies CASSPSGAVSTDTQYF. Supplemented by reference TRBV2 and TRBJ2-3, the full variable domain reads EPEVTQTPSHQVTQMGQEVILRCVPISNHLYFYWYRQILGQKVEFLVSFYNNEISEKSEIFDDQFSVERPDGSNFTLKIRSTKLEDSAMYFCASSPSGAVSTDTQYFGPGTRLTVL.

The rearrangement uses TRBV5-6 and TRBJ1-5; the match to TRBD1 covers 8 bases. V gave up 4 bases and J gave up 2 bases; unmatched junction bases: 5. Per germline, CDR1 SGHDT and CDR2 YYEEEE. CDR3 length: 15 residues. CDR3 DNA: TGTGCCAGCAGCGCCATGACAGGGGGCAATCAGCCCCAGCATTTT. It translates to CASSAMTGGNQPQHF.

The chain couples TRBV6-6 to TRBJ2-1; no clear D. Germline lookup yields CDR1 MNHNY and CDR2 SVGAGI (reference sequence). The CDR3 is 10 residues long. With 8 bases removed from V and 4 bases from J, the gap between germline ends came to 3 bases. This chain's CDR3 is CASGYNEQFF. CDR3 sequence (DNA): TGTGCCAGCGGGTACAATGAGCAGTTCTTC.

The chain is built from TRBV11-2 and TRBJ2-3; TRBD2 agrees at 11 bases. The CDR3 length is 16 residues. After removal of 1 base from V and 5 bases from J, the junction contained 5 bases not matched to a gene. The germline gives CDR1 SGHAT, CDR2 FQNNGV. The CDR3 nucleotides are TGTGCCAGCAGCTTAGTTAGCGGGGGGGCCCGAGATACGCAGTATTTT. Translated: CASSLVSGGARDTQYF.

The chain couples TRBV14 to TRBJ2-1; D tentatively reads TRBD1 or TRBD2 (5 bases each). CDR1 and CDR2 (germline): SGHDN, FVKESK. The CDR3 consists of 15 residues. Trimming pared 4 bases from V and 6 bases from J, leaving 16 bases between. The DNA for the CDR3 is TGTGCCAGCAGCCTCCGGGACCTCGCGTCCAATGAGCAGTTCTTC. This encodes CASSLRDLASNEQFF.

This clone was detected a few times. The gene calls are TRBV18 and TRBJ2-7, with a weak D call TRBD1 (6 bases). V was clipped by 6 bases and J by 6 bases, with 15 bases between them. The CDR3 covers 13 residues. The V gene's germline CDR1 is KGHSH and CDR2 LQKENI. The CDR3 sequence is CASSLGTPSEQYF. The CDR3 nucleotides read TGTGCCAGCTCCCTCGGGACACCCTCCGAGCAGTACTTC.

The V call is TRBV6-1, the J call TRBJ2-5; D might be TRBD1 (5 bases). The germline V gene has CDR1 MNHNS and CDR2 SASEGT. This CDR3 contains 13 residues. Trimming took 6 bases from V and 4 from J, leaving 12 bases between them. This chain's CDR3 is CASRSGIRETQYF. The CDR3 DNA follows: TGTGCCAGCAGGTCAGGGATCCGAGAGACCCAGTACTTC.

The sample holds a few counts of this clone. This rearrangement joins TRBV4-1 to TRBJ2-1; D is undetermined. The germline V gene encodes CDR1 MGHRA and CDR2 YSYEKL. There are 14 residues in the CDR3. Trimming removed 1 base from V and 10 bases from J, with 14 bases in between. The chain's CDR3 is CASSQVSGPPEQFF. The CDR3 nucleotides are TGCGCCAGCAGCCAAGTATCTGGGCCCCCAGAGCAGTTCTTC.

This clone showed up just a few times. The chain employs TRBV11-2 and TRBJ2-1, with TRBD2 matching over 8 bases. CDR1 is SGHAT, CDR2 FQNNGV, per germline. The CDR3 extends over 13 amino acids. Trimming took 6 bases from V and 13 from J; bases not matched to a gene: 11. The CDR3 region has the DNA TGTGCCAGCAGGCGACTAGCGAAGCTAGTTCAGTTCTTC. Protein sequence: CASRRLAKLVQFF.

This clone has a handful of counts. The CDR3 here is CASKGVGTEAFF. As DNA, the CDR3 is TGTGCCAGCAAGGGCGTGGGAACTGAAGCTTTCTTT. This chain links TRBV25-1 with TRBJ1-1; D unclear. The CDR3 has 12 amino acids. Germline V lookup: CDR1 MGHDK, CDR2 SYGVNS. V was pared by 7 bases and J by 5 bases, with 11 bases between.

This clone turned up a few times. The CDR3 DNA follows: TGTGCCAGTAGCTCGGGGACAGCGAAGACTGAAGCTTTCTTT. Its protein is CASSSGTAKTEAFF. This chain connects TRBV19 to TRBJ1-1; TRBD1 agrees at 7 bases. Unmatched junction bases numbered 9, after V lost 6 bases and J lost 5 bases. CDR3 size: 14 residues. Germline V lookup: CDR1 LNHDA, CDR2 SQIVND (reference sequence).

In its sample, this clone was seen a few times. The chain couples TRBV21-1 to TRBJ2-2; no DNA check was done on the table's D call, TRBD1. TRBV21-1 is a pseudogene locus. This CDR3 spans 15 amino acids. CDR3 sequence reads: CASSKTSLPTGELFF. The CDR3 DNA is TGTGCCAGCAGCAAAACCAGTCTCCCCACCGGGGAGCTGTTTTTT.